Listed below are T cell receptor beta chains from one sample, sequenced in a study of T cell responses to AZD1222 COVID-19 vaccine. Data came from immunoSEQ multiplex PCR; TCRdb stores just in-frame clones and leaves some out. The profile shows roughly 120,000 clones, roughly 94% of them singletons. The specimen was peripheral blood, collected on day 0 of AZD1222 vaccination. All receptors derive from an adult in good health. Each CDR3 is given with its conserved first and last residue. A D gene is named only where the DNA matches it firmly. Clone size is shown for a subset of rows, as once, few, many or a class of expanded clone.

d_gene,v_gene,j_gene,abundance,CDR3aa,CDR3nt
TRBD2,TRBV7-2,TRBJ2-1,NA,CASSTRTRIGIDEQFF,TGTGCCAGCAGCACCAGGACTAGAATCGGGATCGATGAGCAGTTCTTC
NA,TRBV2,TRBJ1-1,NA,CASRAESSRAFF,TGTGCCAGCAGGGCTGAGAGTTCGCGAGCTTTCTTT
TRBD1,TRBV4-1,TRBJ2-1,NA,CASSFSGTGVGEQFF,TGCGCCAGCAGCTTTTCCGGGACAGGGGTCGGTGAGCAGTTCTTC
NA,TRBV19,TRBJ1-5,NA,CASSNTRPAEPQHF,TGTGCCAGTAGCAATACGAGGCCCGCGGAGCCCCAGCATTTT
TRBD1,TRBV27,TRBJ2-3,NA,CASSRTGLTDTQYF,TGTGCCAGCAGTCGGACAGGGCTAACAGATACGCAGTATTTT
NA,TRBV5-1,TRBJ1-6,NA,CASSLGTRASYNSPLHF,TGCGCCAGCAGCTTGGGTACACGGGCGTCCTATAATTCACCCCTCCACTTT
TRBD1,TRBV12-5,TRBJ2-3,NA,CASEGTGSDTQYF,TGTGCTAGTGAAGGGACAGGGAGCGATACGCAGTATTTT
TRBD2,TRBV6-5,TRBJ2-7,NA,CASSTGLAIYEQYF,TGTGCCAGCAGTACGGGACTAGCTATCTACGAGCAGTACTTC
TRBD1,TRBV19,TRBJ1-1,NA,CASSRDWDRKNTEAFF,TGTGCCAGTAGTCGGGATTGGGACAGAAAGAACACTGAAGCTTTCTTT
TRBD2,TRBV2,TRBJ2-2,NA,CASSDAGAGLAGESGELFF,TGTGCCAGCAGTGACGCGGGGGCGGGGCTAGCGGGAGAATCCGGGGAGCTGTTTTTT
NA,TRBV6-5,TRBJ2-5,NA,CASSQPIGYETQYF,TGTGCCAGCAGCCAGCCGATCGGATATGAGACCCAGTACTTC
NA,TRBV18,TRBJ2-7,NA,CASSPPMGSSYEQYF,TGTGCCAGCTCACCCCCAATGGGGTCTTCCTACGAGCAGTACTTC
NA,TRBV2,TRBJ2-3,NA,CASRAPSTDTQYF,TGTGCCAGCAGGGCCCCAAGCACAGATACGCAGTATTTT
NA,TRBV5-8,TRBJ2-1,NA,CASSLGGESSYNEQFF,TGTGCCAGCAGCTTGGGAGGGGAAAGCTCCTACAATGAGCAGTTCTTC
NA,TRBV7-9,TRBJ1-1,NA,CASSPKISPQGRAEAFF,TGTGCCAGCAGCCCTAAGATCTCCCCCCAAGGAAGGGCTGAAGCTTTCTTT
NA,TRBV12-3/TRBV12-4,TRBJ2-7,NA,CASSWGRGYEQYF,TGTGCCAGCAGTTGGGGCAGGGGTTACGAGCAGTACTTC
NA,TRBV18,TRBJ1-2,NA,CASSPPSGGNYGYTF,TGTGCCAGCTCACCTCCCAGTGGGGGAAACTATGGCTACACCTTC
NA,TRBV29-1,TRBJ1-6,NA,CSVRQGSGNSPLHF,TGCAGCGTCCGGCAGGGGAGTGGGAATTCACCCCTCCACTTT
TRBD2,TRBV19,TRBJ2-2,NA,CASTSGIGFGELFF,TGTGCCAGTACGAGCGGGATTGGTTTCGGGGAGCTGTTTTTT
NA,TRBV20-1,TRBJ1-2,NA,CSALGGGGYTF,TGCAGTGCTTTGGGCGGGGGTGGCTACACCTTC
NA,TRBV2,TRBJ2-1,NA,CAGGSLYNEQFF,TGTGCAGGGGGGAGTCTCTACAATGAGCAGTTCTTC
NA,TRBV6-2/TRBV6-3,TRBJ1-1,NA,CASSPFVRTEAFF,TGTGCCAGCAGTCCCTTTGTGCGGACTGAAGCTTTCTTT
TRBD1,TRBV6-5,TRBJ2-7,NA,CATLTGGYEQYF,TGTGCCACCCTAACAGGGGGCTACGAGCAGTACTTC
NA,TRBV24-1,TRBJ2-7,NA,CATSDLGGIRYEQYF,TGTGCCACCAGTGATTTGGGGGGGATCCGCTACGAGCAGTACTTC
TRBD1,TRBV23-1,TRBJ2-2,NA,CASSQSRDRPKNTGELFF,TGCGCCAGCAGTCAATCGCGGGACAGGCCGAAGAACACCGGGGAGCTGTTTTTT
TRBD1,TRBV19,TRBJ1-2,NA,CASSTQTTGGFGYTF,TGTGCCAGTAGCACCCAAACGACAGGGGGCTTTGGCTACACCTTC
NA,TRBV3-1/TRBV3-2,TRBJ1-2,NA,CASSQGSGDGYTF,TGTGCCAGCAGCCAAGGATCGGGAGATGGCTACACCTTC
NA,TRBV7-6,TRBJ2-2,NA,CASRLAQNTGELFF,TGTGCCAGCAGACTAGCCCAGAACACCGGGGAGCTGTTTTTT
NA,TRBV29-1,TRBJ2-7,NA,CSVDEGYEQYF,TGCAGCGTTGACGAGGGTTACGAGCAGTACTTC
TRBD1,TRBV5-6,TRBJ1-2,NA,CASSLDRGFGYTF,TGTGCCAGCAGCCTGGACAGGGGTTTTGGCTACACCTTC
NA,TRBV4-3,TRBJ1-1,NA,CASSQDIRFSPEGTEAFF,TGCGCCAGCAGCCAAGATATAAGGTTTTCCCCCGAGGGCACTGAAGCTTTCTTT
NA,TRBV2,TRBJ2-1,NA,CASSDPRLNYNEQFF,TGTGCCAGCAGTGACCCGCGACTCAACTACAATGAGCAGTTCTTC
TRBD1,TRBV5-5,TRBJ2-1,NA,CASSLQGASSYNEQFF,TGTGCCAGCAGCTTACAGGGGGCCAGCTCCTACAATGAGCAGTTCTTC
NA,TRBV12-3/TRBV12-4,TRBJ1-5,NA,CASKQGANQPQHF,TGTGCCAGCAAGCAGGGCGCCAATCAGCCCCAGCATTTT
NA,TRBV4-1,TRBJ1-5,once,CASSPVKGPGKQPQHF,TGCGCCAGCAGCCCAGTCAAGGGCCCTGGGAAACAGCCCCAGCATTTT
NA,TRBV7-9,TRBJ2-1,NA,CASSFTGTQNNEQFF,TGTGCCAGCAGCTTCACCGGGACTCAGAACAATGAGCAGTTCTTC
TRBD1,TRBV27,TRBJ1-2,NA,CASSSNDRAGYTF,TGTGCCAGCAGTTCGAACGACAGGGCTGGCTACACCTTC
TRBD2,TRBV19,TRBJ2-1,NA,CASSTLAGVAGNEQFF,TGTGCCAGTAGTACCTTAGCGGGAGTGGCGGGAAATGAGCAGTTCTTC
NA,TRBV6-5,TRBJ2-7,NA,CASSYSIRERYEQYF,TGTGCCAGCAGTTACTCGATACGGGAGAGGTACGAGCAGTACTTC
TRBD2,TRBV6-6,TRBJ2-1,NA,CASSAGVGYNEQFF,TGTGCCAGCAGCGCGGGAGTAGGTTACAATGAGCAGTTCTTC
TRBD1,TRBV27,TRBJ2-3,NA,CASSPRTGKDTQYF,TGTGCCAGCAGTCCGCGGACAGGTAAAGATACGCAGTATTTT
NA,TRBV29-1,TRBJ1-1,NA,CSVVGNTEAFF,TGCAGCGTTGTAGGGAACACTGAAGCTTTCTTT
TRBD2,TRBV18,TRBJ2-1,NA,CASSPRTSTYNEQFF,TGTGCCAGCTCACCTAGGACTAGTACCTACAATGAGCAGTTCTTC
NA,TRBV3-1/TRBV3-2,TRBJ1-1,NA,CASSLPGRMNTEAFF,TGTGCCAGCAGCCTCCCGGGCCGGATGAACACTGAAGCTTTCTTT
TRBD2,TRBV18,TRBJ2-1,NA,CASSPLAGAGKGEQFF,TGTGCCAGCTCACCCTTAGCGGGAGCGGGTAAAGGTGAGCAGTTCTTC
TRBD1,TRBV6-5,TRBJ1-3,NA,CASSRQGGTGNTIYF,TGTGCCAGCAGCAGACAGGGTGGCACTGGAAACACCATATATTTT
TRBD1,TRBV5-1,TRBJ1-1,NA,CASSSDRVSTEAFF,TGCGCCAGCAGCTCGGACAGGGTGAGCACTGAAGCTTTCTTT
TRBD2,TRBV19,TRBJ2-3,NA,CASTRGSGSTDTQYF,TGTGCCAGTACTAGAGGTAGCGGGAGCACAGATACGCAGTATTTT
NA,TRBV5-1,TRBJ1-2,NA,CASRHDNYGYTF,TGCGCCAGCAGGCACGACAACTATGGCTACACCTTC
NA,TRBV19,TRBJ2-3,NA,CATSNQGRDTQYF,TGTGCCACCTCGAATCAGGGGAGGGATACGCAGTATTTT
NA,TRBV29-1,TRBJ2-2,NA,CSVDLARSDTGELFF,TGCAGCGTTGATCTGGCGAGGAGTGACACCGGGGAGCTGTTTTTT
TRBD1,TRBV30,TRBJ1-1,NA,CAWSRQGNTEAFF,TGTGCCTGGAGCAGACAGGGAAACACTGAAGCTTTCTTT
NA,TRBV2,TRBJ1-1,few,CASSEQRPPQMNTEAFF,TGTGCCAGCAGTGAGCAAAGACCGCCTCAGATGAACACTGAAGCTTTCTTT
NA,TRBV28,TRBJ1-2,NA,CASTPGQRVGYGYTF,TGTGCCAGCACCCCGGGGCAGAGGGTTGGTTATGGCTACACCTTC
NA,TRBV15,TRBJ1-2,NA,CATSTEVAGGYTF,TGTGCCACCAGCACGGAGGTCGCGGGTGGCTACACCTTC
TRBD2,TRBV5-8,TRBJ2-1,NA,CASSRFGLAGRSDNEQFF,TGTGCCAGCAGCCGCTTCGGACTAGCGGGGAGATCGGACAATGAGCAGTTCTTC
NA,TRBV6-2/TRBV6-3,TRBJ2-5,NA,CASSYSIRREHSETQYF,TGTGCCAGCAGTTACTCGATCCGGCGGGAACATTCAGAGACCCAGTACTTC
NA,TRBV2,TRBJ2-5,NA,CATSYQETQYF,TGTGCCACCTCGTACCAAGAGACCCAGTACTTC
TRBD1,TRBV19,TRBJ1-2,NA,CASSESGQAGYGYTF,TGTGCCAGTAGTGAGTCGGGACAGGCAGGCTATGGCTACACCTTC